The 13 T cell receptor beta chains presented below share a single source sample, sequenced in a study of molecular identifiers for immune sequencing clone quantification. TCRdb fed the PCR reads into MiXCR, producing one record per CDR3 protein. Of hundreds of thousands of distinct CDR3 sequences in the sample, nearly 20% were seen once. Material for sequencing was naive CD8+ T cells from blood, with Jurkat cell RNA spiked in. Subset defined: FACS-sorted CD8+CD4-CCR7+CD45RA+ naive T cells. These receptors were taken from a human donor in good health. Some libraries in this study had Jurkat cell RNA spiked in.

The sample holds many counts of this clonotype. This chain links TRBV10-3 with TRBJ2-7; D might be TRBD2 (5 bases). CDR1 is ENHRY and CDR2 is SYGVKD in the germline V gene. V lost 4 bases to trimming and J lost 2 bases, with 12 bases between them. The CDR3 loop spans 14 amino acids. The CDR3: CAISGRDGTYEQYF. The CDR3 region has the DNA TGTGCCATCAGTGGACGAGACGGGACCTACGAGCAGTACTTC.

V usage is TRBV7-6 and J usage is TRBJ2-2; the match to TRBD2 covers 8 bases. There are 15 residues in the CDR3. J gave up 4 bases and V 3 bases, and 4 bases lay outside the gene matches. CDR1 is SGHVS and CDR2 is FNYEAQ in the germline V gene. The CDR3 region is CASSLGLGSTGELFF. CDR3 DNA sequence: TGTGCCAGCAGCTTGGGACTAGGAAGCACCGGGGAGCTGTTTTTT.

Concerning this clonotype itself: A read error is possible here, since a much larger clone lies one base away. The chain employs TRBV12-5 and TRBJ1-1; weak D call: TRBD1 (6 bases). V was clipped by 3 bases and J by 5 bases, with 16 bases between them. CDR1 LGHNT and CDR2 FRNRAP come from the germline V gene. There are 15 residues in the CDR3. The CDR3 DNA reads TGTGCTAGTGGTTTCACGGCAGGGGTGGTGACTGAAGCTTTCTTT. It encodes CASGFTAGVVTEAFF.

There are many counts of this clonotype. The chain combines TRBV10-3 with TRBJ2-3, with 9 bases aligning to TRBD1. The ends lost 7 bases at V and 4 bases at J; junction bases unmatched: 6. The germline V gene has CDR1 ENHRY and CDR2 SYGVKD. The CDR3 runs to 14 residues. CDR3 region: CAINRGQGADTQYF. The CDR3 DNA reads TGTGCCATCAATAGGGGACAGGGCGCAGATACGCAGTATTTT.

The chain carries TRBV7-9 and TRBJ1-2; D gene uncertain. Per the germline V gene, CDR1 is SEHNR and CDR2 is FQNEAQ (reference sequence). Trimming removed 4 bases at V and 0 bases at J, with 12 bases between. The CDR3 extends over 15 amino acids. In nucleotides, the CDR3 is TGTGCCAGCAGCTCCAGGCTGGAAGCTAACTATGGCTACACCTTC. Translation gives CASSSRLEANYGYTF.

This clonotype was seen repeatedly, ten times or more. V is TRBV12-5 and J is TRBJ1-6, with TRBD1 matching over 8 bases. The CDR3 contains 23 residues. Looked up from germline, CDR1 is LGHNT and CDR2 is FRNRAP. The J segment lost 7 bases and the V segment lost 0 bases, leaving 26 bases of the junction unmatched. The CDR3 spells CASGLVVGPGDRGEARFNSPLHF. CDR3 nucleotide sequence: TGTGCTAGTGGTTTGGTCGTAGGCCCGGGTGACAGGGGTGAGGCAAGATTCAATTCACCCCTCCACTTT.

In this sample, this clonotype turned up a few times. The gene calls are TRBV5-1 and TRBJ2-1, with TRBD2 matching 13 bases. Per germline, CDR1 SGHRS and CDR2 YFSETQ. The CDR3 loop spans 19 amino acids. The trim removed 3 bases at V and 3 bases at J, leaving 12 bases unmatched. As DNA, the CDR3 is TGCGCCAGCAGCTCCGGACTAGCGGGGGCGGAGGTTAGCTACAATGAGCAGTTCTTC. It yields the protein CASSSGLAGAEVSYNEQFF.

There are many counts of this clonotype. J is TRBJ2-7 and V is TRBV5-1; the D gene is possibly TRBD2 (6 bases). The ends were cut back, 1 base at V and 6 bases at J, with 14 bases in the middle. Germline CDR1 and CDR2: SGHRS and YFSETQ. This CDR3 contains 14 residues. In DNA form, the CDR3 reads TGCGCCAGCAGCTTGCTCGGGGAGGAGCTCGAGCAGTACTTC. Encoded protein: CASSLLGEELEQYF.

This clonotype was counted many times. The chain links TRBV4-1 to TRBJ2-3, with D unresolved. The CDR3 is 13 amino acids. CDR1 MGHRA and CDR2 YSYEKL come from the germline V gene. V lost 0 bases and J lost 6, with 7 bases in between. For the CDR3, the DNA is TGCGCCAGCAGCCAAGAAACATGGGATACGCAGTATTTT. Encoded protein: CASSQETWDTQYF.

Turning to this clonotype: Mismatch with germline at one junction end may stem from a read error. This rearrangement joins TRBV9 to TRBJ1-4, with D perhaps TRBD1 (5 bases). The germline CDR1 and CDR2 sequences are SGDLS and YYNGEE. The CDR3 runs 15 residues. CDR3 in amino acids: CAGSVDGATNEKLFF. Here the CDR3 DNA reads TGTGCCGGCAGCGTAGATGGGGCTACTAATGAAAAACTGTTTTTT. Together with reference TRBV9 and TRBJ1-4, the CDR3 gives the full variable domain: DSGVTQTPKHLITATGQRVTLRCSPRSGDLSVYWYQQSLDQGLQFLIQYYNGEERAKGNILERFSAQQFPDLHSELNLSSLELGDSALYFCAGSVDGATNEKLFFGSGTQLSVL.

This clonotype was recorded at least ten times. This chain joins TRBV2 and TRBJ2-3; TRBD2 might be the D (5 bases). The CDR3 consists of 16 residues. The V gene's germline CDR1 is SNHLY and CDR2 FYNNEI. Between the trimmed V and J ends, which lost 8 bases and 1 base, there was a span of 19 bases. The CDR3 DNA follows: TGTGCCAGCCGAGCTGGTCCCGCCGGGGGCACAGATACGCAGTATTTT. It is translated as CASRAGPAGGTDTQYF.

This clonotype was seen at least ten times. The chain couples TRBV5-1 to TRBJ2-7; possibly TRBD1 or TRBD2 for D (5 bases each). Per germline, CDR1 SGHRS and CDR2 YFSETQ. V shed 3 bases and J shed 2 bases, with 12 bases lying between them. The CDR3 totals 14 residues. The CDR3, as DNA: TGCGCCAGCAGCTGGGACGGAAAGGCCTACGAGCAGTACTTC. It is translated as CASSWDGKAYEQYF.

Ten or more counts support this clonotype. This chain links TRBV9 with TRBJ2-5, with TRBD2 identical over 8 bases. Germline V gives CDR1 SGDLS, CDR2 YYNGEE. The ends lost 3 bases at V and 1 base at J; junction bases unmatched: 2. The CDR3 has 14 residues. CDR3 sequence: CASSGSGVQETQYF. The CDR3 DNA follows: TGTGCCAGCAGCGGTAGCGGGGTCCAAGAGACCCAGTACTTC.